This is a list of T cell receptor beta chains from one sample in a study of shared clonotypes between healthy human individuals. Using immunoSEQ multiplex PCR, the repertoire was profiled, and TCRdb retains in-frame clones only, with some absent. The data show about 1 million clones, more than 65% seen once. Specimen: memory CD4+ T cells sorted from blood. The receptors were sampled from a man between 18 and 29 years old in good health. CDR3s include the opening cysteine and the closing phenylalanine or tryptophan. D genes are given only for firm matches. Where a row states a size, it is once, few, many or the class of an expanded clone; other rows omit it.

v_call: TRBV5-8; d_call: .; clone_size: .; j_call: TRBJ2-7; cdr3_aa: CASSPDGALLSYEQYF; cdr3_nt: TGTGCCAGCAGCCCGGATGGGGCACTACTCTCCTACGAGCAGTACTTC
v_call: TRBV19; d_call: .; clone_size: once; j_call: TRBJ1-2; cdr3_aa: CASTISGGGRLSRDGYTF; cdr3_nt: TGTGCCAGTACTATATCCGGGGGAGGAAGACTATCTAGGGATGGCTACACCTTC
v_call: TRBV6-1; d_call: .; clone_size: .; j_call: TRBJ1-1; cdr3_aa: CASSSGVVNTEAFF; cdr3_nt: TGTGCCAGCAGCTCCGGCGTGGTGAACACTGAAGCTTTCTTT
v_call: TRBV11-3; d_call: TRBD2; clone_size: .; j_call: TRBJ2-5; cdr3_aa: CASRSAGGETQYF; cdr3_nt: TGTGCCAGCAGATCCGCGGGGGGAGAGACCCAGTACTTC
v_call: TRBV5-4; d_call: .; clone_size: .; j_call: TRBJ2-5; cdr3_aa: CASSSRQAGSQETQYF; cdr3_nt: TGTGCCAGCAGCTCTCGCCAAGCCGGATCTCAAGAGACCCAGTACTTC
v_call: TRBV12-2; d_call: .; clone_size: .; j_call: TRBJ1-5; cdr3_aa: CASRFDIGQFTPQPQHF; cdr3_nt: TGTGCAAGTCGCTTTGATATCGGACAATTCACTCCACAGCCCCAGCATTTT
v_call: TRBV19; d_call: TRBD2; clone_size: .; j_call: TRBJ2-3; cdr3_aa: CASSTPTSGRADTQYF; cdr3_nt: TGTGCCAGTAGTACCCCGACTAGCGGGAGGGCAGATACGCAGTATTTT
v_call: TRBV19; d_call: .; clone_size: .; j_call: TRBJ1-2; cdr3_aa: CASSARASFNYGYTF; cdr3_nt: TGTGCCAGTAGTGCCCGGGCTTCTTTTAACTATGGCTACACCTTC
v_call: TRBV5-1; d_call: TRBD2; clone_size: many; j_call: TRBJ2-7; cdr3_aa: CASSFSGGSSYEQYF; cdr3_nt: TGCGCCAGCAGCTTCTCGGGGGGGTCCTCCTACGAGCAGTACTTC
v_call: TRBV5-1; d_call: .; clone_size: .; j_call: TRBJ2-7; cdr3_aa: CASSLDRTVKPYEQYF; cdr3_nt: TGCGCCAGCAGCTTGGATAGGACAGTAAAACCCTACGAGCAGTACTTC
v_call: TRBV9; d_call: .; clone_size: .; j_call: TRBJ2-7; cdr3_aa: CASSRTEGRAFSYEQYF; cdr3_nt: TGTGCCAGCAGCCGAACAGAGGGCAGGGCCTTCTCCTACGAGCAGTACTTC
v_call: TRBV5-1; d_call: .; clone_size: few; j_call: TRBJ1-6; cdr3_aa: CASSLGENSPLHF; cdr3_nt: TGCGCCAGCAGCTTGGGGGAGAATTCACCCCTCCACTTT
v_call: TRBV6-5; d_call: TRBD1; clone_size: many; j_call: TRBJ1-1; cdr3_aa: CASSTPDRAEAFF; cdr3_nt: TGTGCCAGCAGCACCCCAGACAGGGCGGAAGCTTTCTTT
v_call: TRBV29-1; d_call: TRBD2; clone_size: .; j_call: TRBJ2-1; cdr3_aa: CSVVPASGSEWRGQFF; cdr3_nt: TGCAGCGTTGTCCCGGCTAGCGGGAGCGAATGGAGAGGGCAGTTCTTC
v_call: TRBV30; d_call: .; clone_size: .; j_call: TRBJ1-3; cdr3_aa: CAWSLQVGNTIYF; cdr3_nt: TGTGCCTGGAGCCTTCAGGTGGGAAACACCATATATTTT
v_call: TRBV28; d_call: .; clone_size: .; j_call: TRBJ2-7; cdr3_aa: CASSLRGQGSYEQYF; cdr3_nt: TGTGCCAGCAGTTTACGGGGTCAGGGATCCTACGAGCAGTACTTC
v_call: TRBV6-5; d_call: TRBD2; clone_size: .; j_call: TRBJ2-3; cdr3_aa: CASSLLAGGPDTQYF; cdr3_nt: TGTGCCAGCAGCTTACTAGCGGGAGGGCCAGATACGCAGTATTTT
v_call: TRBV30; d_call: TRBD1; clone_size: .; j_call: TRBJ1-5; cdr3_aa: CAWSVRDRRNQPQHF; cdr3_nt: TGTGCCTGGAGTGTACGGGACAGGCGAAATCAGCCCCAGCATTTT
v_call: TRBV5-1; d_call: TRBD2; clone_size: once; j_call: TRBJ2-7; cdr3_aa: CASSLEGLAHDGYEQYF; cdr3_nt: TGCGCCAGCAGCTTGGAGGGACTAGCACACGATGGCTACGAGCAGTACTTC
v_call: TRBV6-5; d_call: .; clone_size: few; j_call: TRBJ2-3; cdr3_aa: CASSRRTVGTDTQYF; cdr3_nt: TGTGCCAGCAGTCGTCGGACAGTAGGCACAGATACGCAGTATTTT
v_call: TRBV4-2; d_call: .; clone_size: many; j_call: TRBJ1-2; cdr3_aa: CASSQEKVNYGYTF; cdr3_nt: TGTGCCAGCAGCCAAGAGAAGGTTAACTATGGCTACACCTTC
v_call: TRBV7-6; d_call: TRBD1; clone_size: .; j_call: TRBJ1-2; cdr3_aa: CASSPETGGNGYTF; cdr3_nt: TGTGCCAGCAGCCCAGAGACAGGGGGCAATGGCTACACCTTC
v_call: TRBV19; d_call: .; clone_size: .; j_call: TRBJ1-4; cdr3_aa: CASSILRLTGPKGEKLFF; cdr3_nt: TGTGCCAGTAGTATACTGCGGCTGACAGGTCCAAAGGGGGAAAAACTGTTTTTT
v_call: TRBV30; d_call: .; clone_size: few; j_call: TRBJ1-1; cdr3_aa: CACSTGREAFF; cdr3_nt: TGTGCCTGTTCGACAGGCCGGGAAGCTTTCTTT
v_call: TRBV6-5; d_call: .; clone_size: .; j_call: TRBJ2-5; cdr3_aa: CASSPWGWRTQYF; cdr3_nt: TGTGCCAGCAGTCCTTGGGGGTGGCGGACCCAGTACTTC
v_call: TRBV7-6; d_call: .; clone_size: .; j_call: TRBJ2-2; cdr3_aa: CASSLARTGELFF; cdr3_nt: TGTGCCAGCAGCTTAGCGCGGACCGGGGAGCTGTTTTTT
v_call: TRBV14; d_call: .; clone_size: .; j_call: TRBJ2-1; cdr3_aa: CASSQSGYRVYNEQFF; cdr3_nt: TGTGCCAGCAGCCAGTCGGGCTACAGGGTCTACAATGAGCAGTTCTTC
v_call: TRBV29-1; d_call: TRBD1; clone_size: .; j_call: TRBJ1-2; cdr3_aa: CSVEGNRGVRGYTF; cdr3_nt: TGCAGCGTCGAGGGTAACAGGGGAGTAAGGGGCTACACCTTC
v_call: TRBV6-5; d_call: TRBD2; clone_size: .; j_call: TRBJ2-1; cdr3_aa: CASSLGTSGRGEQFF; cdr3_nt: TGTGCCAGCAGCCTTGGGACTAGCGGGAGGGGTGAGCAGTTCTTC
v_call: TRBV10-2; d_call: TRBD1; clone_size: .; j_call: TRBJ2-5; cdr3_aa: CASNRQGARETQYF; cdr3_nt: TGCGCCAGCAATCGGCAGGGGGCAAGGGAGACCCAGTACTTC
v_call: TRBV4-3; d_call: .; clone_size: .; j_call: TRBJ1-1; cdr3_aa: CASSQKRGNTEAFF; cdr3_nt: TGCGCCAGCAGCCAGAAGAGGGGGAACACTGAAGCTTTCTTT
v_call: TRBV10-3; d_call: TRBD1; clone_size: .; j_call: TRBJ2-7; cdr3_aa: CAISPGQSSGNYEQYF; cdr3_nt: TGTGCCATCAGTCCGGGACAGTCCTCAGGTAACTACGAGCAGTACTTC
v_call: TRBV19; d_call: .; clone_size: .; j_call: TRBJ1-3; cdr3_aa: CASSIGREAGNTIYF; cdr3_nt: TGTGCCAGTAGTATTGGGAGGGAAGCTGGAAACACCATATATTTT
v_call: TRBV5-6; d_call: TRBD1; clone_size: .; j_call: TRBJ2-7; cdr3_aa: CASSLGTGRYEQYF; cdr3_nt: TGTGCCAGCAGCTTAGGGACAGGGAGGTACGAGCAGTACTTC
v_call: TRBV6-5; d_call: .; clone_size: .; j_call: TRBJ1-5; cdr3_aa: CASRSAGAQPQHF; cdr3_nt: TGTGCCAGCAGAAGCGCAGGGGCCCAGCCCCAGCATTTT
v_call: TRBV11-2; d_call: TRBD2; clone_size: .; j_call: TRBJ2-3; cdr3_aa: CASSLELAGGSLSTDTQYF; cdr3_nt: TGTGCCAGCAGCTTAGAGTTAGCGGGGGGCTCTCTAAGCACAGATACGCAGTATTTT
v_call: TRBV29-1; d_call: TRBD1; clone_size: few; j_call: TRBJ1-4; cdr3_aa: CSARTGADEKLFF; cdr3_nt: TGCAGCGCCCGGACAGGGGCGGATGAAAAACTGTTTTTT
v_call: TRBV2; d_call: TRBD1; clone_size: .; j_call: TRBJ2-2; cdr3_aa: CASSSRQGDTGELFF; cdr3_nt: TGTGCCAGCAGTTCTCGACAGGGGGACACCGGGGAGCTGTTTTTT
v_call: TRBV5-5; d_call: TRBD2; clone_size: .; j_call: TRBJ2-1; cdr3_aa: CASSSGLAGQFF; cdr3_nt: TGTGCCAGCAGCTCGGGACTAGCGGGGCAGTTCTTC
v_call: TRBV27; d_call: TRBD2; clone_size: few; j_call: TRBJ2-7; cdr3_aa: CASSPGTSGREQYF; cdr3_nt: TGTGCCAGCAGTCCTGGGACTAGCGGGAGGGAGCAGTACTTC
v_call: TRBV14; d_call: .; clone_size: .; j_call: TRBJ1-4; cdr3_aa: CASSQDLRPNEKLFF; cdr3_nt: TGTGCCAGCAGCCAAGACTTACGACCGAATGAAAAACTGTTTTTT
v_call: TRBV4-1; d_call: .; clone_size: .; j_call: TRBJ1-2; cdr3_aa: CASSRIVGRDRGPPYGYTF; cdr3_nt: TGCGCCAGCAGTCGAATCGTGGGAAGAGACAGAGGGCCTCCCTATGGCTACACCTTC
v_call: TRBV30; d_call: TRBD1; clone_size: once; j_call: TRBJ1-5; cdr3_aa: CAWSQGVGNQPQHF; cdr3_nt: TGTGCCTGGAGCCAGGGGGTCGGCAATCAGCCCCAGCATTTT
v_call: TRBV5-1; d_call: TRBD1; clone_size: .; j_call: TRBJ1-2; cdr3_aa: CASSLADRGLRGYTF; cdr3_nt: TGCGCCAGCAGCTTGGCAGACAGGGGGCTCCGTGGCTACACCTTC